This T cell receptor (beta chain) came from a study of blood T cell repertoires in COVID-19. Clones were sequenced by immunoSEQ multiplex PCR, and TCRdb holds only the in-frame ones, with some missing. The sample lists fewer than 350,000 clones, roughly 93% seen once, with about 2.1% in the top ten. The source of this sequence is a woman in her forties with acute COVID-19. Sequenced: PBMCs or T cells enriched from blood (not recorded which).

The DNA for the CDR3 is TGTGCCAGCAGCTATAGTAGCACCGGGGAGCTGTTTTTT. Its protein product is CASSYSSTGELFF. V usage is TRBV3-1 (or the pseudogene TRBV3-2) and J usage is TRBJ2-2; D gene uncertain. V was shortened by 5 bases and J by 4 bases, with 8 bases between the two germline ends. The CDR3 loop spans 13 amino acids. The V gene's germline CDR1 is LGHDT and CDR2 YNNKEL (reference sequence).